The present entry profiles one T cell receptor beta chain with its context. Its antigen is currently unknown. A read error likely explains this, since a far larger clone differs by one base. This sample was included in a study of prognosis after radiotherapy for stage I lung cancer. Whole-study context: Deemed medically inoperable were all patients with non-small cell lung cancer. Squamous cell carcinoma affected more than five patients, adenocarcinoma approximately 11.

It was by two-round multiplex PCR that TCR beta CDR3 was amplified from genomic DNA. Round one of PCR was performed, and it used primers specific to each TRBV and TRBJ gene. TCRdb passed the multiplex PCR reads through MiXCR, listing each CDR3 protein once. Of under 30,000 distinct CDR3 sequences in the sample, around 30% were seen once. The CDR3 spans 12 residues. The germline gives CDR1 MDHEN, CDR2 SYDVKM. The V and J ends lost 6 bases and 7 bases respectively, with 13 bases between them. The study, taken as a whole, reports: A determination of whether the expanded TCR clones were tumor-specific was not made.

Source: PBMCs, taken before or after stereotactic body radiation therapy (not recorded which). The V call is TRBV28, the J call TRBJ2-7; the D is unclear. This receptor was obtained from a donor aged 50 or older with non-small cell lung cancer. The CDR3 is CASRPTCGEQYF. The DNA for the CDR3 is TGTGCCAGCAGACCTACATGTGGGGAGCAGTACTTC.